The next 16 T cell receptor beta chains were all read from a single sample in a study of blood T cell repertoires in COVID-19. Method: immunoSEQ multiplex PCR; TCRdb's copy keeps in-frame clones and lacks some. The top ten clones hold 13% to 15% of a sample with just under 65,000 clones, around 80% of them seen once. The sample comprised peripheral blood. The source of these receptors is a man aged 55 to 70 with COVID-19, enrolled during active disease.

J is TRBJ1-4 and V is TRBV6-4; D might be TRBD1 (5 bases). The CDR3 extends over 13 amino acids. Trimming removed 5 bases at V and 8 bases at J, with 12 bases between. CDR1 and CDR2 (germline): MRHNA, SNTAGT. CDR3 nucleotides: TGTGCCAGCAGTCCGGAGGGGAGAGAAAAACTGTTTTTT. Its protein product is CASSPEGREKLFF.

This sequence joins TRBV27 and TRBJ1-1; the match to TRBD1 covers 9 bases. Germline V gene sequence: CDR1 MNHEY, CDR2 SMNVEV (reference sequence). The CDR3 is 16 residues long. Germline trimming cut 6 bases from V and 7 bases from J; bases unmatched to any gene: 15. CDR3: CASSLTPRTGAYEAFF. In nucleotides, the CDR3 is TGTGCCAGCAGCCTAACCCCACGGACAGGGGCTTATGAAGCTTTCTTT.

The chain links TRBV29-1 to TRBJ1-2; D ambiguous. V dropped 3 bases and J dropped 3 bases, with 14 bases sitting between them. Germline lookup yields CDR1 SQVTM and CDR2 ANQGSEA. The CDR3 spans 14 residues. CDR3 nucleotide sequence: TGCAGCGTTGATAACCCGGAGGGTCACTATGGCTACACCTTC. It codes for CSVDNPEGHYGYTF.

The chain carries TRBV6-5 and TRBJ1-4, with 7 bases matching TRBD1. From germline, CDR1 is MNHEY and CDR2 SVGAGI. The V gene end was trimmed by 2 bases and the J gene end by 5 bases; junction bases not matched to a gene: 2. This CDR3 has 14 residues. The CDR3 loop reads CASSYRGRNEKLFF. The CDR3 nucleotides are TGTGCCAGCAGTTACAGGGGGCGCAATGAAAAACTGTTTTTT.

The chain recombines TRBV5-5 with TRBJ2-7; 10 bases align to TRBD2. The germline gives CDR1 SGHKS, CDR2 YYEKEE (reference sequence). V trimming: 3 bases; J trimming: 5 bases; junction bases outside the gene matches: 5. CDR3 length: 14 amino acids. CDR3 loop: CASSSGLALHEQYF. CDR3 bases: TGTGCCAGCAGCTCGGGACTAGCGCTCCACGAGCAGTACTTC.

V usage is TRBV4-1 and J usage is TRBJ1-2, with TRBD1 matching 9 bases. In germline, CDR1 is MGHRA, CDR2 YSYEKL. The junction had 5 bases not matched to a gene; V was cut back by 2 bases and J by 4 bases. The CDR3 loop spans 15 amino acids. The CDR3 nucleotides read TGCGCCAGCAGCCAAAGACAGGGGGACGTCTATGGCTACACCTTC. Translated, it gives CASSQRQGDVYGYTF.

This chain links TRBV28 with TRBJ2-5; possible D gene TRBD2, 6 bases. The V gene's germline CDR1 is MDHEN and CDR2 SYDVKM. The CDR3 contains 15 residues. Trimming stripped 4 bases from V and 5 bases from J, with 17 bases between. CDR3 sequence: CASSSENTSFETQYF. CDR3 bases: TGTGCCAGCAGTTCCGAGAATACTAGCTTCGAGACCCAGTACTTC.

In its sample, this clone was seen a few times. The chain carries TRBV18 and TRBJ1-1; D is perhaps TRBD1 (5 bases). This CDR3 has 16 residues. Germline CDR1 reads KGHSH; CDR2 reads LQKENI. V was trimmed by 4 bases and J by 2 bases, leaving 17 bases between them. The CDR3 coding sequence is TGTGCCAGCTCACTACACGGGGGGAATTTTAACACTGAAGCTTTCTTT. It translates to CASSLHGGNFNTEAFF. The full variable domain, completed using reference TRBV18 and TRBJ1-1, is NAGVMQNPRHLVRRRGQEARLRCSPMKGHSHVYWYRQLPEEGLKFMVYLQKENIIDESGMPKERFSAEFPKEGPSILRIQQVVRGDSAAYFCASSLHGGNFNTEAFFGQGTRLTVV.

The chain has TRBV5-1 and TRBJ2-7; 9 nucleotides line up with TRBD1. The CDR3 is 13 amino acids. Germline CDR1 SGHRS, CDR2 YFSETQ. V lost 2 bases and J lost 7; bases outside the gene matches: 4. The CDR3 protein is CASSFGQGREQYF. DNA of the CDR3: TGCGCCAGCAGCTTCGGACAGGGGCGTGAGCAGTACTTC.

CDR3 loop: CASSSASGGPETQYF. The CDR3 nucleotides read TGTGCCAGCAGCTCAGCATCAGGGGGGCCAGAGACCCAGTACTTC. This rearrangement joins TRBV5-4 to TRBJ2-5; D is possibly TRBD1 (7 bases). Germline V gene data show CDR1 as SGHNT and CDR2 as YYREEE (reference sequence). The CDR3 has 15 residues. V was shortened by 3 bases and J by 4 bases, with 16 bases between the two germline ends.

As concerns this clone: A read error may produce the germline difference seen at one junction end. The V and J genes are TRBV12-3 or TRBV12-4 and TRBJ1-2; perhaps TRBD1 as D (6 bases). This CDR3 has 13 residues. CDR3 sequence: CASSFSRGYGHTF. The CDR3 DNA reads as TGTGCCAGCAGTTTTAGCAGGGGCTATGGCCACACCTTC.

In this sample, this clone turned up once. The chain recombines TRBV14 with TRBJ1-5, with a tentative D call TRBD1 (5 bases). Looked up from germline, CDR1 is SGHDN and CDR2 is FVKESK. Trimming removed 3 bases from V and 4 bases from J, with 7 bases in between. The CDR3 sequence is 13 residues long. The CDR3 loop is CASSQGGNQPQHF. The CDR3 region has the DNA TGTGCCAGCAGCCAGGGGGGGAATCAGCCCCAGCATTTT.

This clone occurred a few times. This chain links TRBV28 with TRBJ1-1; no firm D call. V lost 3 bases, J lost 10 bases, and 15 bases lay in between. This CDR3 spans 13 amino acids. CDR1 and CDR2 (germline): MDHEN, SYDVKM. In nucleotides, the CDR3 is TGTGCCAGCAGTTTGGATGTTGGGCAGGCAGCTTTCTTT. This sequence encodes CASSLDVGQAAFF.

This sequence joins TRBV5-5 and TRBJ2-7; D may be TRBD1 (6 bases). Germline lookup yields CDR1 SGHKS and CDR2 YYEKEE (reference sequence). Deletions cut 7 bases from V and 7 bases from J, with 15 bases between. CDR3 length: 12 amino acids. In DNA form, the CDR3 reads TGTGCCAGCCCTAACCCAGGGGAAGAGCAGTACTTC. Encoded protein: CASPNPGEEQYF.

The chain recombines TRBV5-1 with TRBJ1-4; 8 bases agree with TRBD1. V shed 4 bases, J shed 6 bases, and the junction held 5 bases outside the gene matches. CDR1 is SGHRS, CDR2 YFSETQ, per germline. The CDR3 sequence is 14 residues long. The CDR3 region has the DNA TGCGCCAGCAGCCCCGGGACAGGTTATGAAAAACTGTTTTTT. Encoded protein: CASSPGTGYEKLFF.

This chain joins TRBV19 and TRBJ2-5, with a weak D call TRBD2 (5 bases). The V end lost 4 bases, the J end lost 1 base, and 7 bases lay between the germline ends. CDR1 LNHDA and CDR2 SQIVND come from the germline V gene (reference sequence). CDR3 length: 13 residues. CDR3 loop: CASSKRGQETQYF. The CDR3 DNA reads TGTGCCAGTAGTAAACGGGGCCAAGAGACCCAGTACTTC.